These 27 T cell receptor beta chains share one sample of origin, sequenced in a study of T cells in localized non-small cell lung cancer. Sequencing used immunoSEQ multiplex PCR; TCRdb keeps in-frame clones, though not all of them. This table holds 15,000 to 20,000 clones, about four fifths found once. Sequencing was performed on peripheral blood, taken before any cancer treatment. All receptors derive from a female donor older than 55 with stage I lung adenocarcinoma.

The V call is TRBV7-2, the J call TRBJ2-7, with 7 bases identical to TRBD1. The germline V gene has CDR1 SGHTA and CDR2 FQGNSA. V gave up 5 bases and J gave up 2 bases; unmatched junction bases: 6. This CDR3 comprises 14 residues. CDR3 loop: CASSPGQSTYEQYF. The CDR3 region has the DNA TGTGCCAGCAGCCCGGGACAGTCCACCTACGAGCAGTACTTC.

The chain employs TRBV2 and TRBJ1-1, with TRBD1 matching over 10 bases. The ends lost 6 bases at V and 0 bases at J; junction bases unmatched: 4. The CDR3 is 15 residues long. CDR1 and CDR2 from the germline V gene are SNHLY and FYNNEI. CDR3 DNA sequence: TGTGCCAGCAGCACGGGACAGGGGATGAACACTGAAGCTTTCTTT. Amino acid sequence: CASSTGQGMNTEAFF.

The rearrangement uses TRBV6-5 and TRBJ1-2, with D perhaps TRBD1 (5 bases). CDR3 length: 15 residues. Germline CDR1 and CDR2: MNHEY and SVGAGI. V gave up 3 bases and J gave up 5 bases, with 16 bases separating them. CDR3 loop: CASSYSLGVTYGYTF. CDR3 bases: TGTGCCAGCAGTTATTCCCTGGGGGTTACTTATGGCTACACCTTC.

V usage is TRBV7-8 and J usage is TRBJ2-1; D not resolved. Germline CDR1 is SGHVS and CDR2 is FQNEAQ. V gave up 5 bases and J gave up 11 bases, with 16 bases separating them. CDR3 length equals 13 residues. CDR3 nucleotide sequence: TGTGCCAGCAGCCCAAGGGCCACAGTTCAGCAGTTCTTC. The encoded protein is CASSPRATVQQFF.

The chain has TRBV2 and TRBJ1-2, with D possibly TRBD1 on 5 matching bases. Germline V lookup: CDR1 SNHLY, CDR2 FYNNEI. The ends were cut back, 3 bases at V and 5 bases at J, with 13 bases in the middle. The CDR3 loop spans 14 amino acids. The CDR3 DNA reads TGTGCCAGCAGTGAGGGGACGGGTTCATATGGCTACACCTTC. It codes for CASSEGTGSYGYTF.

The CDR3 coding sequence is TGTGCCAGCAGCCAATCGTCGGGGACATACACTGAAGCTTTCTTT. Translating gives CASSQSSGTYTEAFF. The chain employs TRBV16 and TRBJ1-1, with a weak D call TRBD1 (6 bases). V lost 0 bases and J 3 bases, leaving 11 bases between the germline ends. Germline lookup yields CDR1 KGHSY and CDR2 FQNENV. This CDR3 has 15 residues.

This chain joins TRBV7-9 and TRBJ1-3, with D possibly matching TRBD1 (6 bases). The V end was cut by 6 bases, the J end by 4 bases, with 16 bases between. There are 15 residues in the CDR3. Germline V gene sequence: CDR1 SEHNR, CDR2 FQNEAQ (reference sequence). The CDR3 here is CASSSQGFTGNTIYF. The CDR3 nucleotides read TGTGCCAGCAGTTCCCAGGGGTTTACCGGAAACACCATATATTTT.

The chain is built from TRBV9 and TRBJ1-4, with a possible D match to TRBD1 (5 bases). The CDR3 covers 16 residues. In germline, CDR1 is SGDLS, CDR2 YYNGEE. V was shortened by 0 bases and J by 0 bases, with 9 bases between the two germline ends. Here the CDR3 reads CASSVADRTTNEKLFF. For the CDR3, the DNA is TGTGCCAGCAGCGTAGCCGACAGAACAACTAATGAAAAACTGTTTTTT.

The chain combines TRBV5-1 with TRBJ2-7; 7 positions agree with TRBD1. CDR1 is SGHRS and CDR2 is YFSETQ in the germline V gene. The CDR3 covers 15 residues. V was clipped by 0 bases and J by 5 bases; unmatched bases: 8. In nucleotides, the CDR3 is TGCGCCAGCAGCTTGGCGGTGACAGGGATCGACGAGCAGTACTTC. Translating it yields CASSLAVTGIDEQYF.

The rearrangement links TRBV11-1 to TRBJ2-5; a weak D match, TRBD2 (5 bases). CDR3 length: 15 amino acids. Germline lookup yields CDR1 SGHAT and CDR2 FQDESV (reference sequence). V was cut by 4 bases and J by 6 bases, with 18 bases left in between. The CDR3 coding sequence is TGTGCCAGCAGCTCCGGAAGGGCTAGCTGGAAGACCCAGTACTTC. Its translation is CASSSGRASWKTQYF.

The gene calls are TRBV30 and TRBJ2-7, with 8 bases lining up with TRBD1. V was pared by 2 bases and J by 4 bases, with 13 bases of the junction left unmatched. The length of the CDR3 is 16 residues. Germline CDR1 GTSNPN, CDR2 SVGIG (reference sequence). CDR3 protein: CAWSLGVTGGVYEQYF. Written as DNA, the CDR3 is TGTGCCTGGAGTCTGGGGGTTACAGGGGGAGTATACGAGCAGTACTTC.

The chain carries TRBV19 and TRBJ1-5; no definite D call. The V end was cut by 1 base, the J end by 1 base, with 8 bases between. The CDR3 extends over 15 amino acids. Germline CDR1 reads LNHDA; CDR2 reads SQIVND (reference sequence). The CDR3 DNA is TGTGCCAGTAGTATAGTCCCCCAGAGCAATCAGCCCCAGCATTTT. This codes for CASSIVPQSNQPQHF.

CDR3 in DNA: TGTGCCAGCAGCTTAGGTCAGGCTAACACTGAAGCTTTCTTT. Translating it yields CASSLGQANTEAFF. V gene TRBV7-2 combines with J gene TRBJ1-1; no clear D. The CDR3 runs 14 residues. Trimming removed 1 base at V and 2 bases at J, with 8 bases between. Germline loops: CDR1 SGHTA, CDR2 FQGNSA.

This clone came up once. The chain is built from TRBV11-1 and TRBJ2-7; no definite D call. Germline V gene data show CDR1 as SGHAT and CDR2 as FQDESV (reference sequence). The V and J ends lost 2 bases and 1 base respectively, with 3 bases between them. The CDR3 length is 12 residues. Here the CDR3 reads CASSLQSYEQYF. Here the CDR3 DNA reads TGTGCCAGCAGCTTACAGTCCTACGAGCAGTACTTC.

CDR3: CASSPGTSFSGNTIYF. The CDR3 DNA reads as TGTGCCAGCAGCCCTGGGACGTCTTTCTCTGGAAACACCATATATTTT. The chain recombines TRBV5-6 with TRBJ1-3, with D possibly being TRBD1 (5 bases). The CDR3 totals 16 residues. Germline values: CDR1 SGHDT, CDR2 YYEEEE. V was cut by 4 bases and J by 0 bases, with 14 bases left in between.

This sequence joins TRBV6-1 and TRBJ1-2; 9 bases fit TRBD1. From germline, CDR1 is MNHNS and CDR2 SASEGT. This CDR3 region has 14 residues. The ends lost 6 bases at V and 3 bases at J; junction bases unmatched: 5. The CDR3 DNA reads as TGTGCCAGCAGGTTGACAGGGGGAGACTATGGCTACACCTTC. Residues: CASRLTGGDYGYTF.

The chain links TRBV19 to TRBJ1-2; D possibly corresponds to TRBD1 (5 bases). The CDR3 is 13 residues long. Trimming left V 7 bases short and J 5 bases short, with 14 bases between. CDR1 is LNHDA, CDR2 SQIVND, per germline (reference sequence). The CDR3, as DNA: TGTGCCAGTAATCCCGGGAGGGGATATGGCTACACCTTC. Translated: CASNPGRGYGYTF.

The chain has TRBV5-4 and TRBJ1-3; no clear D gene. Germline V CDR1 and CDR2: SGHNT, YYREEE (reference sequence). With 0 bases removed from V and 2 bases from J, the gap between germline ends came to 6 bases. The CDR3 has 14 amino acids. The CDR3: CASSLDLPGNTIYF. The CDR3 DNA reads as TGTGCCAGCAGCTTGGACCTCCCTGGAAACACCATATATTTT.

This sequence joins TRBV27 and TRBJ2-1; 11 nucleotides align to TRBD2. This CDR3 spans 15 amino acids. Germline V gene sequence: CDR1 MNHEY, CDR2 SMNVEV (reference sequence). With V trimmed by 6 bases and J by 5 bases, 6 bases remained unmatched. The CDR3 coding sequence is TGTGCCAGCAGGGGGCTAGCGGGGGGCGACAATGAGCAGTTCTTC. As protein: CASRGLAGGDNEQFF.

Written as DNA, the CDR3 is TGTGCCAGCAGCTTTGGCAGACAAGAGACCCAGTACTTC. This gives the protein CASSFGRQETQYF. The chain employs TRBV7-6 and TRBJ2-5; D is unclear. This CDR3 is 13 amino acids long. Per the germline V gene, CDR1 is SGHVS and CDR2 is FNYEAQ. V was trimmed by 3 bases and J by 2 bases, leaving 7 bases between them. Together with reference TRBV7-6 and TRBJ2-5, the CDR3 gives the full variable domain: GAGVSQSPRYKVTKRGQDVALRCDPISGHVSLYWYRQALGQGPEFLTYFNYEAQQDKSGLPNDRFSAERPEGSISTLTIQRTEQRDSAMYRCASSFGRQETQYFGPGTRLLVL.

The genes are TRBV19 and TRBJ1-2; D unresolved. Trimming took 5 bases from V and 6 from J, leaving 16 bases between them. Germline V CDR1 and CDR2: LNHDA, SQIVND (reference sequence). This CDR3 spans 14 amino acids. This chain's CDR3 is CASSFFGIRHGYTF. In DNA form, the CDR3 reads TGTGCCAGTAGTTTTTTCGGCATTCGGCATGGCTACACCTTC.

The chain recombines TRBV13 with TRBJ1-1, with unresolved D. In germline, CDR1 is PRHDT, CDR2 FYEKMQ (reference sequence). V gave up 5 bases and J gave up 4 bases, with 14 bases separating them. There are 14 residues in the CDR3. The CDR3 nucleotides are TGTGCCAGCAGCGCAAGTTCTGGAGGCACTGAAGCTTTCTTT. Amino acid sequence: CASSASSGGTEAFF.

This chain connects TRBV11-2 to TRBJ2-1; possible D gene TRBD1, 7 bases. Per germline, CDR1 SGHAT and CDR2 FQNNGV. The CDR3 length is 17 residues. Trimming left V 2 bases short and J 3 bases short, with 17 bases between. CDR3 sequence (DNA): TGTGCCAGCAGCTTAAGAGGCCCCCAGGGGGGCTACAATGAGCAGTTCTTC. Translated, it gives CASSLRGPQGGYNEQFF.

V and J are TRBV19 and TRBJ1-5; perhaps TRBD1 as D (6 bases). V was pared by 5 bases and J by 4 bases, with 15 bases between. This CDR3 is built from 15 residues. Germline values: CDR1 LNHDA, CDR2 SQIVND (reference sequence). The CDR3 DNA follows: TGTGCCAGTAGTGGTCGTCAGGGGCTTAATCAGCCCCAGCATTTT. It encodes CASSGRQGLNQPQHF.

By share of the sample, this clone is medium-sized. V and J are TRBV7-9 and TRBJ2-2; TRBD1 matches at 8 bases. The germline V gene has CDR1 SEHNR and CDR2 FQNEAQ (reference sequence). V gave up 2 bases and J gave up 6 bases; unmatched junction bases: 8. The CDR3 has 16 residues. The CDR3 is CASSLPRTGNSGELFF. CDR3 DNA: TGTGCCAGCAGCTTACCCCGGACAGGGAATTCCGGGGAGCTGTTTTTT. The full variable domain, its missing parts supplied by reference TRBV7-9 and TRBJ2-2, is DTGVSQNPRHKITKRGQNVTFRCDPISEHNRLYWYRQTLGQGPEFLTYFQNEAQLEKSRLLSDRFSAERPKGSFSTLEIQRTEQGDSAMYLCASSLPRTGNSGELFFGEGSRLTVL.

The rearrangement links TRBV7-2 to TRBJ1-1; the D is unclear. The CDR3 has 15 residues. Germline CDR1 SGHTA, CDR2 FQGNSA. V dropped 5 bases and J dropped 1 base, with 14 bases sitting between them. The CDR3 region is CASSLGRVRNTEAFF. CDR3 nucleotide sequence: TGTGCCAGCAGCCTAGGGAGGGTGAGGAACACTGAAGCTTTCTTT.

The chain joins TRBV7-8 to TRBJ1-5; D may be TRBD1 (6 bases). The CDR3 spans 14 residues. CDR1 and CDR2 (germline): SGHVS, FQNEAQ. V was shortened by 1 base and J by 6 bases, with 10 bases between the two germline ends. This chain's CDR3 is CASSLVTGTQPQHF. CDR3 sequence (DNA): TGTGCCAGCAGCTTAGTCACAGGGACTCAGCCCCAGCATTTT.